What follows is one T cell receptor (beta chain) and its context. The antigen is undetermined. This specimen belongs to a study of T-cell memory formation after mild COVID-19. TCR alpha and TCR beta cDNA libraries carrying sample barcodes and UMIs were produced by 5'RACE using constant-segment primers. TCRdb passed the 5' RACE reads through MiXCR, listing each CDR3 protein once. The table records some 300,000 distinct CDR3 sequences, around 19% of them present only once. Broader study findings: Pre-infection memory showed some responding clones, and this suggested that cross-reactive memory joined. Whereas later expanders leaned CD4+, clones contracting day 15 to 85 showed a balanced CD4/CD8 makeup.

The CDR3 is 12 residues long. Per germline, CDR1 SEHNR and CDR2 FQNEAQ (reference sequence). V was pared by 4 bases and J by 15 bases, with 9 bases of the junction left unmatched. Sequenced: PBMCs or a T cell subset sorted from them (not recorded which). The source of this sequence is a man aged 18 to 29 who had mild COVID-19 (a few samples of this study predate the infection). Cell type and time point are not known. The gene calls are TRBV7-9 and TRBJ2-1, with 7 nucleotides matching TRBD2. DNA for the CDR3: TGTGCCAGCAGCTCGCGCGCGGGGGAACCGTTCTTC. This encodes CASSSRAGEPFF.